What follows are 9 T cell receptor beta chains derived from one specimen sequenced in a study of T cells of healthy individuals. A single record per CDR3 protein comes from TCRdb applying MiXCR to the 5' RACE reads. This sample has approximately 52,000 distinct CDR3 sequences; approximately 15% occur once, and the top ten carry approximately 16%. Receptors were obtained from a human donor in good health.

This clonotype was observed many times. V usage is TRBV20-1 and J usage is TRBJ2-5, with D hard to call. CDR1 DFQATT and CDR2 SNEGSKA come from the germline V gene (reference sequence). This CDR3 has 14 amino acids. V lost 0 bases and J 0 bases, leaving 8 bases between the germline ends. CDR3 sequence: CSARDRGHQETQYF. Written as DNA, the CDR3 is TGCAGTGCTAGAGATCGCGGACACCAAGAGACCCAGTACTTC.

For the CDR3, the DNA is TGCGCCAGCAGCCTTCGACAGGGGGATTCACCCCTCCACTTT. Translation: CASSLRQGDSPLHF. The chain uses TRBV4-1 and TRBJ1-6, with 9 nucleotides matching TRBD1. The CDR3 sequence is 14 residues long. V trimming: 4 bases; J trimming: 8 bases; junction bases outside the gene matches: 3. The germline V gene encodes CDR1 MGHRA and CDR2 YSYEKL.

This clonotype was picked up many times. This chain joins TRBV6-1 and TRBJ1-2; the match to TRBD1 covers 7 bases. Germline-derived CDR1 and CDR2 are MNHNS and SASEGT. CDR3 length equals 15 residues. After removal of 2 bases from V and 8 bases from J, the junction contained 11 bases not matched to a gene. The CDR3, as DNA: TGTGCCAGCAGTGAAAACAGGGGTCAAACCGGCGGCTACACCTTC. This gives the protein CASSENRGQTGGYTF.

This clonotype was seen a few times. V and J are TRBV5-6 and TRBJ2-3; 10 nucleotides agree with TRBD2. The CDR3 runs 17 residues. Germline-derived CDR1 and CDR2 are SGHDT and YYEEEE. Unmatched junction bases numbered 11, after V lost 4 bases and J lost 3 bases. This CDR3 is CASSGGLARGFTDTQYF. Here the CDR3 DNA reads TGTGCCAGCAGCGGGGGACTAGCGAGGGGTTTTACAGATACGCAGTATTTT.

This clonotype turned up a few times. The chain has TRBV5-6 and TRBJ2-3; unclear D gene. V dropped 4 bases and J dropped 0 bases, with 9 bases sitting between them. Germline CDR1 SGHDT, CDR2 YYEEEE. CDR3 size: 14 residues. The CDR3 sequence: CASSPLDSTDTQYF. The CDR3 DNA reads TGTGCCAGCAGCCCGCTTGACAGCACAGATACGCAGTATTTT.

The gene calls are TRBV7-2 and TRBJ1-1; D is perhaps TRBD1 (6 bases). The CDR3 extends over 15 amino acids. Trimming removed 2 bases from V and 7 bases from J, with 17 bases in between. In germline, CDR1 is SGHTA, CDR2 FQGNSA. Written as DNA, the CDR3 is TGTGCCAGCAGCTTACTGGGGGCCGCGGAGGGTGAAGCTTTCTTT. Translated, it gives CASSLLGAAEGEAFF.

This clonotype has a count of ten or more. This chain links TRBV25-1 with TRBJ1-4; 10 bases map to TRBD1. This CDR3 is 15 amino acids long. V shed 5 bases and J 5 bases; nucleotides not matched to a gene: 5. Looked up from germline, CDR1 is MGHDK and CDR2 is SYGVNS. The CDR3 coding sequence is TGTGCCAGCAGTACATCGGGACAGGGGAATGAAAAACTGTTTTTT. Protein sequence: CASSTSGQGNEKLFF.

This chain connects TRBV7-2 to TRBJ2-5; 7 bases align to TRBD1. V lost 5 bases, J lost 3 bases, and 3 bases stayed unmatched. The CDR3 sequence is 13 residues long. Germline assignment: CDR1 SGHTA and CDR2 FQGNSA. Written as DNA, the CDR3 is TGTGCCAGCAGCCGACAGGGAGAAGAGACCCAGTACTTC. Translating it yields CASSRQGEETQYF.

Remarks on this clonotype: This could be a read error, since a much larger clone is one nucleotide away. The CDR3 ends on some other residue instead of the conserved phenylalanine or tryptophan, so this is likely a read error. This sequence joins TRBV6-2 or TRBV6-3 and TRBJ2-1; 8 positions match TRBD2. Trimming cost V 6 bases and J 2 bases; bases outside gene matches: 3. CDR1 is MNHEY and CDR2 is SVGEGT in the germline V gene. This CDR3 spans 14 amino acids. Written as DNA, the CDR3 is TGTGCCAGCAGGCGGGGGGCCGCCTACAATGAGCAGTTCCTC. Its translation: CASRRGAAYNEQFL.